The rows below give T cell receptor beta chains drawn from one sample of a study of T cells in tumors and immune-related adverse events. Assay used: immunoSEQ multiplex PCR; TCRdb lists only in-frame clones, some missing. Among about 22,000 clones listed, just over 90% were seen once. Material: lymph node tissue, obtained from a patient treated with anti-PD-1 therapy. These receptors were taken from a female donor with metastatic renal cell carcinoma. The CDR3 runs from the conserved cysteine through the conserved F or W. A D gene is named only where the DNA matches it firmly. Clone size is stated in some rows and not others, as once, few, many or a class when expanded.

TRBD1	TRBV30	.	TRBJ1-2	TGTGCCAGAGGACAGGGTAATGTTTACACCTTC	CARGQGNVYTF
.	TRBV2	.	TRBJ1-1	TGTGCCAGCAGTCTGGGACACCGGAACACTGAAGCTTTCTTT	CASSLGHRNTEAFF
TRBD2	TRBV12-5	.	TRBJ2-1	TGTGCTAGTGGGGCTAGCGGGGGGGCCTACAATGAGCAGTTCTTC	CASGASGGAYNEQFF
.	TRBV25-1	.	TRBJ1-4	TGTGCCAGCAGAGAACAAGGTTCTAATGAAAAACTGTTTTTT	CASREQGSNEKLFF
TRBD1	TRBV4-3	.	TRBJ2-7	TGCGCCAGCAGCCAACAACGGACAGGGTCCTACGAGCAGTACTTC	CASSQQRTGSYEQYF
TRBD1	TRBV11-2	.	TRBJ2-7	TGTGCCAGCAGCAGGACAGGGGTTTACGAGCAGTACTTC	CASSRTGVYEQYF
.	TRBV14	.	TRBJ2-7	TGTGCCAGCAGTCGGAGCTCCTACGAGCAGTACTTC	CASSRSSYEQYF
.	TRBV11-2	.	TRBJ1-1	TGTGCCAGCAGCGTACAGGGAGGTGGTACTGAAGCTTTCTTT	CASSVQGGGTEAFF
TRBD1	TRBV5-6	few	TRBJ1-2	TGTGCCAGCAGCTTGGAACAGGGGGATGGCTACACCTTC	CASSLEQGDGYTF
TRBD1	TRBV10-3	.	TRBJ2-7	TGTGCCACTGGGCAGGGGGCGGACTACGAGCAGTACTTC	CATGQGADYEQYF
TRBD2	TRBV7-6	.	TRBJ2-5	TGTGCCAGCAGCTCTGGACTAGCGGGAGAGACCCAGTACTTC	CASSSGLAGETQYF
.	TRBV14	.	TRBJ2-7	TGTGCCAGCAGCCAAGTTGTTCATGTCGGACAACAGTACTTC	CASSQVVHVGQQYF
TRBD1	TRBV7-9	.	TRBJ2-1	TGTGCCAGCAGCCGAAAGCTAGGGACAGGGTCCAATGAGCAGTTCTTC	CASSRKLGTGSNEQFF
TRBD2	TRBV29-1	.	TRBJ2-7	TGCAGCGTTGAAGATGACCGGGGGGTACGGAACGAGCAGTACTTC	CSVEDDRGVRNEQYF
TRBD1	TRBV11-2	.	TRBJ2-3	TGTGCCAGCAGCTCCTACGGGGGACAGGAGGGTGGAGATACGCAGTATTTT	CASSSYGGQEGGDTQYF
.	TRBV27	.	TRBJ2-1	TGTGCCAGCAGCTATCCTCTAGGGGGTGAGCAGTTCTTC	CASSYPLGGEQFF
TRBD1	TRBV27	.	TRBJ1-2	TGTGCCAGCACTCGACAGGGTGGAGACTATGGCTACACCTTC	CASTRQGGDYGYTF
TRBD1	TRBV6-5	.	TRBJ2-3	TGTGCGACGGGACAGGTTTCCACAGATACGCAGTATTTT	CATGQVSTDTQYF
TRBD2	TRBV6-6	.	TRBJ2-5	TGTGCCAGCAGATCTAGCGGGGCGAAAGAGACCCAGTACTTC	CASRSSGAKETQYF
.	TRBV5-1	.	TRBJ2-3	TGCGCCAGCAGCCCGGACGGATCAGATACGCAGTATTTT	CASSPDGSDTQYF
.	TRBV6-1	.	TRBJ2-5	TGTGCCAGCAACCCGACAGGGATTTGGGGGGGCACCCAGTACTTC	CASNPTGIWGGTQYF
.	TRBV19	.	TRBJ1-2	TGTGCCAGTAGTATCTGGGCAGGGATCTATGGCTACACCTTC	CASSIWAGIYGYTF
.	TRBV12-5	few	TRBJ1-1	TGTGCTAGTGGTACTCGCGGTCCTGAAGCTTTCTTT	CASGTRGPEAFF
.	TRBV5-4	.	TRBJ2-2	TGTGCCAGCAGCTCCGCGGGACACAGGAACACCGGGGAGCTGTTTTTT	CASSSAGHRNTGELFF
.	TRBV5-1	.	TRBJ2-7	TGCGCCAGCAGTCTCGACAGACCAGTATTGGACGAGCAGTACTTC	CASSLDRPVLDEQYF
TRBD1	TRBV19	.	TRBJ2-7	TGTGCCAGTAGTATAACCCGGGACAGGGAGCAGTACTTC	CASSITRDREQYF
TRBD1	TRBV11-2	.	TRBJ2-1	TGTGCCAGCAGCTTAGACAGGGGGCCCTTGGGCAATGAGCAGTTCTTC	CASSLDRGPLGNEQFF
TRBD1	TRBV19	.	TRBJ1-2	TGTGCCAGTACCCCTTCGACAGGGTCAAACTATGGCTACACCTTC	CASTPSTGSNYGYTF
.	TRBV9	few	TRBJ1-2	TGTGCCAGCAGTGGGTCGGGGACCACCAGACCCCTGGTCTATGGCTACACCTTC	CASSGSGTTRPLVYGYTF
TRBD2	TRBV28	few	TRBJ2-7	TGTGCCAGCAGTGCCTCCGGGACTATTGAGCAGTACTTC	CASSASGTIEQYF
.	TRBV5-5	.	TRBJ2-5	TGTGCCAGCAGCTTGCCGGGGAAGGAGACCCAGTACTTC	CASSLPGKETQYF
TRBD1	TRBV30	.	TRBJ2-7	TGTGCCTGGACTTACACCGGCGGGACAGGGGGTTACGAGCAGTACTTC	CAWTYTGGTGGYEQYF
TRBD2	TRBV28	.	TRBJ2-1	TGTGCCAGCAGTCCCACTAGCGGGAGGGCCAATGAGCAGTTCTTC	CASSPTSGRANEQFF
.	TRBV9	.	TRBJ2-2	TGTGCCAGCAGCGTAGCTAGCGCCGGGGAGCTGTTTTTT	CASSVASAGELFF
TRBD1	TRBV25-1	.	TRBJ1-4	TGTGCCAGCAGCAAACCCGCCGGGACAGGGTATGAAAAACTGTTTTTT	CASSKPAGTGYEKLFF
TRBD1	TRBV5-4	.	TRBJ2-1	TGTGTTTCAGGGGGCCCCGGGGACAATGAGCAGTTCTTC	CVSGGPGDNEQFF
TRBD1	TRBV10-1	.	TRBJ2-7	TGCGCCAGCAGTCCAACGGACAGGGGGGCCCCCTACGAGCAGTACTTC	CASSPTDRGAPYEQYF
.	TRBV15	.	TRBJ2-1	TGTGCCACCAGCAGAGAGGAGGCCTCCTACAATGAGCAGTTCTTC	CATSREEASYNEQFF
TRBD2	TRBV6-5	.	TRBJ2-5	TGTGCCAGCAGGACCGGACTAGCGGGTCAAGAGACCCAGTACTTC	CASRTGLAGQETQYF
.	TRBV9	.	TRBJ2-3	TGTGCCAGCAGCGTAGATTCGGCAGGGGCCCCCCCCTATTTT	CASSVDSAGAPPYF
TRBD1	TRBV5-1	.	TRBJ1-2	TGCGCCAGCAGCTCACAGGGGGCCTATGGCTACACCTTC	CASSSQGAYGYTF
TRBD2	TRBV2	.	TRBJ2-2	TGTGCCAGCATGCGGGAGCGGACCCACACCGGGGAGCTGTTTTTT	CASMRERTHTGELFF
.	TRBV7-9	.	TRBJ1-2	TGTGCCAGCAGCCAGAGTCAGGCTCCGAGTAGGGATGGCTACACCTTC	CASSQSQAPSRDGYTF
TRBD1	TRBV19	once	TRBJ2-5	TGTGCCAGTAGTATGACAGGGCAAGAGACCCAGTACTTC	CASSMTGQETQYF
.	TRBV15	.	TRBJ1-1	TGTGCCACCAGCAGAGGGAAGGGGTACACTGAAGCTTTCTTT	CATSRGKGYTEAFF
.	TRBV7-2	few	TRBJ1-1	TGTGCCAGCAGCCGGGTGGCGGGACAAATATTCACTGAAGCTTTCTTT	CASSRVAGQIFTEAFF
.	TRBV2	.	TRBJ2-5	TGTGCCAGCCGGGACTCAGGGATCAGAGAGACCCAGTACTTC	CASRDSGIRETQYF
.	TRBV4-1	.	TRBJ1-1	TGCGCCAGCAGCCAAGTAGGCATGAACACTGAAGCTTTCTTT	CASSQVGMNTEAFF
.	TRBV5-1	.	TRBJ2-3	TGCGCCAGCAGCCCACGAAGAAGAGATACGCAGTATTTT	CASSPRRRDTQYF